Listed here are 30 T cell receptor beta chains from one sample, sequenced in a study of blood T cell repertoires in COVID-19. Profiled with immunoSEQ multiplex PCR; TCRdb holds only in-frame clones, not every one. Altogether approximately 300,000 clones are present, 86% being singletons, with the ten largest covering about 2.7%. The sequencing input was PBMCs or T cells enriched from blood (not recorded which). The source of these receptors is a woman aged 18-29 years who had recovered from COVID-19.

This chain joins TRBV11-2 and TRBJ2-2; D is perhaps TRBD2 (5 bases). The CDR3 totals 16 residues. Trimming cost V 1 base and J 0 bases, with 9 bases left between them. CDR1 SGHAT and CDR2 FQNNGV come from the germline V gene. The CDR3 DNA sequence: TGTGCCAGCAGCTTAGTTCTAGCTGCGAACACCGGGGAGCTGTTTTTT. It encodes CASSLVLAANTGELFF.

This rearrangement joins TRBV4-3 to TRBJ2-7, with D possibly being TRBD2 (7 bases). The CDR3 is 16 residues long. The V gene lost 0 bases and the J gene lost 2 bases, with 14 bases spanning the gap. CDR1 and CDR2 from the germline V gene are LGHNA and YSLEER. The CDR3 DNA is TGCGCCAGCAGCCAAGATAGGCCGGGGGGCGCCTACGAGCAGTACTTC. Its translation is CASSQDRPGGAYEQYF.

The CDR3 coding sequence is TGTGCCAGCATTCGAGATATGTCTGGAAACACCATATATTTT. Amino acid sequence: CASIRDMSGNTIYF. This chain joins TRBV6-5 and TRBJ1-3; unclear D gene. This CDR3 has 14 residues. V lost 7 bases and J 1 base, leaving 11 bases between the germline ends. CDR1 MNHEY and CDR2 SVGAGI come from the germline V gene.

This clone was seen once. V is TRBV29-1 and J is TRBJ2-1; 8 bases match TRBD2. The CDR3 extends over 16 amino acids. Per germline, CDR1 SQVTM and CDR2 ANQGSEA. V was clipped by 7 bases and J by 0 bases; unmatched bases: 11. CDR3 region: CSATGGTSGSYNEQFF. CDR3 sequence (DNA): TGCAGCGCCACCGGGGGAACTAGCGGCTCCTACAATGAGCAGTTCTTC.

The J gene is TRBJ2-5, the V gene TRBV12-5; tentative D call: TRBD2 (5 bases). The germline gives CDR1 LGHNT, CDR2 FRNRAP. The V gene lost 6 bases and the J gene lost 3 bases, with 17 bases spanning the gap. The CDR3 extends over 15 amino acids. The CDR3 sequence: CASGTEGDLEETQYF. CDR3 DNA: TGTGCTAGTGGGACTGAGGGTGACTTGGAAGAGACCCAGTACTTC.

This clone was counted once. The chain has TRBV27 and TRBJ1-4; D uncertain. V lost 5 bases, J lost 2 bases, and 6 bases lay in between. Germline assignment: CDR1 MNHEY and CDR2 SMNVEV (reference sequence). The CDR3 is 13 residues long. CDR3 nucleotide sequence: TGTGCCAGCAGTCCGGGGACTAATGAAAAACTGTTTTTT. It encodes CASSPGTNEKLFF.

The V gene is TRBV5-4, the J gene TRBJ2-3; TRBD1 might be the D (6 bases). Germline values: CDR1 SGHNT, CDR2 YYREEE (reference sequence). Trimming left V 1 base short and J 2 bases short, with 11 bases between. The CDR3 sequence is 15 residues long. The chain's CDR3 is CASSLSGQHTDTQYF. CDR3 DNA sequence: TGTGCCAGCAGCTTGTCAGGACAGCACACAGATACGCAGTATTTT. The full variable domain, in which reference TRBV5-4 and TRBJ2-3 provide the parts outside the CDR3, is ETGVTQSPTHLIKTRGQQVTLRCSSQSGHNTVSWYQQALGQGPQFIFQYYREEENGRGNFPPRFSGLQFPNYSSELNVNALELDDSALYLCASSLSGQHTDTQYFGPGTRLTVL.

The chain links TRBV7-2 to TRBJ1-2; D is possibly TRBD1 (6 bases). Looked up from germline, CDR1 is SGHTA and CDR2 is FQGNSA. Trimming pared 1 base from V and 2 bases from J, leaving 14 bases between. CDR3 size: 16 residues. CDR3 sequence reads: CASSLVSGGGNYGYTF. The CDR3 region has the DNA TGTGCCAGCAGCTTAGTATCGGGGGGCGGGAACTATGGCTACACCTTC.

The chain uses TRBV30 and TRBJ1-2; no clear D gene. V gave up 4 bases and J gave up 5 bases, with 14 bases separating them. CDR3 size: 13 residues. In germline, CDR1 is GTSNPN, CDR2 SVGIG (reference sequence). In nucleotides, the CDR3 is TGTGCCTGGACAGACAATTCCCATTATGGCTACACCTTC. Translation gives CAWTDNSHYGYTF.

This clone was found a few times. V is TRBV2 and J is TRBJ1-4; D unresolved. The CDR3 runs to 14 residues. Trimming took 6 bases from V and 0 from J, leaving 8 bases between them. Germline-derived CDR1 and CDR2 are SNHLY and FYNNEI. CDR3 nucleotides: TGTGCCAGCAGCGAGATAACAACTAATGAAAAACTGTTTTTT. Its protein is CASSEITTNEKLFF.

The CDR3 reads CASSSPAGGPYNEQFF. CDR3 DNA: TGTGCCAGCAGTTCCCCAGCGGGAGGGCCCTACAATGAGCAGTTCTTC. The chain combines TRBV28 with TRBJ2-1, with 10 positions matching TRBD2. The V and J ends lost 4 bases and 2 bases, in that order; junction bases with no gene match: 5. Germline values: CDR1 MDHEN, CDR2 SYDVKM. This CDR3 has 16 amino acids.

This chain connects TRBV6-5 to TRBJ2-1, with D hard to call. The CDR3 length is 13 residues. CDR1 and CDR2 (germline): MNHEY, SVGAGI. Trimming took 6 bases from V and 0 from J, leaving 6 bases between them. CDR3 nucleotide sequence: TGTGCCAGCAGACAGAGCTCCTACAATGAGCAGTTCTTC. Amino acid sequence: CASRQSSYNEQFF.

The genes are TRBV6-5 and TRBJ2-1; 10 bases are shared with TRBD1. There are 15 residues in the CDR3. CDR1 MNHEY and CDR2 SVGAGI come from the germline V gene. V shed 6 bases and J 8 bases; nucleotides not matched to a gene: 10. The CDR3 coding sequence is TGTGCCAGCAGACCGGGACAGGGGCTTGGTTATGAGCAGTTCTTC. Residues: CASRPGQGLGYEQFF.

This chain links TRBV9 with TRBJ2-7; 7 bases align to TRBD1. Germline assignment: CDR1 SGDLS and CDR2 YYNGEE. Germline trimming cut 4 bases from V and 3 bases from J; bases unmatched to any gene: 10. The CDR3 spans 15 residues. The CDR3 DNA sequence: TGTGCCAGCAGCCCGGAGACAGGGCTTAACTACGAGCAGTACTTC. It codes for CASSPETGLNYEQYF.

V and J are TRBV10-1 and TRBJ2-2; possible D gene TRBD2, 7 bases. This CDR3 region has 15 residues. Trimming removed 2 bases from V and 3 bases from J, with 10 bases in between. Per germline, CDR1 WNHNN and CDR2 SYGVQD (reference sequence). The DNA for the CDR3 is TGCGCCAGCAGTGAGGGGGGGGCCGACACCGGGGAGCTGTTTTTT. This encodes CASSEGGADTGELFF.

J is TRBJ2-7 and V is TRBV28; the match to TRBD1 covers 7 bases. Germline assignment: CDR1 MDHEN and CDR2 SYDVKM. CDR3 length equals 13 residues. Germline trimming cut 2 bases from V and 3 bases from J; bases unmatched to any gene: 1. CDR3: CASSLGTDYEQYF. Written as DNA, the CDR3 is TGTGCCAGCAGTTTAGGGACAGACTACGAGCAGTACTTC.

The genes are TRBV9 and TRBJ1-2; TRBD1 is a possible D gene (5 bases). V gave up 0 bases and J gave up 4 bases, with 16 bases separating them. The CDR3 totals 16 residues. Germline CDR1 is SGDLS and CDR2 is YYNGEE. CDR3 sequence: CASSVDKLRGLYGYTF. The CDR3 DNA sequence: TGTGCCAGCAGCGTAGATAAATTGAGGGGACTCTATGGCTACACCTTC.

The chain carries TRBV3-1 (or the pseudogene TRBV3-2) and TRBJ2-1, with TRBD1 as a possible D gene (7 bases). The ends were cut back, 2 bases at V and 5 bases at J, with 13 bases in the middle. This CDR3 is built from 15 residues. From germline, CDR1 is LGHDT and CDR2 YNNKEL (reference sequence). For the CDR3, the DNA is TGTGCCAGCAGCCAACGGAGGGGGCGCCACAATGAGCAGTTCTTC. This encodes CASSQRRGRHNEQFF.

The CDR3 here is CSASTVGTSGGNEQFF. CDR3 sequence (DNA): TGCAGTGCTAGTACGGTAGGGACTAGCGGGGGCAATGAGCAGTTCTTC. V gene TRBV20-1 combines with J gene TRBJ2-1, with 14 bases matching TRBD2. The ends lost 3 bases at V and 6 bases at J; junction bases unmatched: 7. CDR1 and CDR2 from the germline V gene are DFQATT and SNEGSKA (reference sequence). The CDR3 runs 16 residues.

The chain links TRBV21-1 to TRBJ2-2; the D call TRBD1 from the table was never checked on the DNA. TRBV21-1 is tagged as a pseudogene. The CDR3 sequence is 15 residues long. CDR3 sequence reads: CASSGQGVYTGELFF. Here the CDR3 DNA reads TGTGCCAGCAGCGGTCAGGGGGTGTACACCGGGGAGCTGTTTTTT.

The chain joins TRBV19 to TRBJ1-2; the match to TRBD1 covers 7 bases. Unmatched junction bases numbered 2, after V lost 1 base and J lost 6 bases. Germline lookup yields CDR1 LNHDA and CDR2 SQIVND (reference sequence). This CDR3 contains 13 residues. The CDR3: CASSIVGQNGYTF. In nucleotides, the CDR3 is TGTGCCAGTAGTATAGTGGGACAGAATGGCTACACCTTC.

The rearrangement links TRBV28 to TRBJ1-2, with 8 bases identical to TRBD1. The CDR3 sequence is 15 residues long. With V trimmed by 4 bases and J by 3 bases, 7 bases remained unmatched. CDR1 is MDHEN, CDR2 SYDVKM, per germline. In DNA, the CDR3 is TGTGCCAGCAGTTCTTCCAGGGGGCGTGACTATGGCTACACCTTC. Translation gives CASSSSRGRDYGYTF.

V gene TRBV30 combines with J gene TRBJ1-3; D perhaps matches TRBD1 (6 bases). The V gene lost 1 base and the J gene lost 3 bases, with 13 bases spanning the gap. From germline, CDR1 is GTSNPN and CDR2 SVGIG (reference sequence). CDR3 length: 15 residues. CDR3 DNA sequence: TGTGCCTGGAGTGAGGGGGGGACCAGTGGAAACACCATATATTTT. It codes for CAWSEGGTSGNTIYF.

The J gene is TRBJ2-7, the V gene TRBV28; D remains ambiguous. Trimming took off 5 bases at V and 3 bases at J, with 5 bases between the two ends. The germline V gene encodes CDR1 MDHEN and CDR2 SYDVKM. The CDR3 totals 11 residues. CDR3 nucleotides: TGTGCCAGCAGTCTAGACTACGAGCAGTACTTC. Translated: CASSLDYEQYF.

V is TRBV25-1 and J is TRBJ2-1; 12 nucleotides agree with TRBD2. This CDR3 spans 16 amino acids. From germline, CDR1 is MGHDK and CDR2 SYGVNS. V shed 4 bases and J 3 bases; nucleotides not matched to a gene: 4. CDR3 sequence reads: CASSVLAGGLYNEQFF. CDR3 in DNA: TGTGCCAGCAGTGTGCTAGCGGGGGGGCTCTACAATGAGCAGTTCTTC.

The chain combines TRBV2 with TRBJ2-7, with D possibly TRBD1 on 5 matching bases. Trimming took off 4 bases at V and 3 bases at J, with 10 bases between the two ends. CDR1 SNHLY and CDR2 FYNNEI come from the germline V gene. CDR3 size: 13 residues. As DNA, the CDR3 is TGTGCCAGCAGTGGGGGTAGGGGCTACGAGCAGTACTTC. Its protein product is CASSGGRGYEQYF.

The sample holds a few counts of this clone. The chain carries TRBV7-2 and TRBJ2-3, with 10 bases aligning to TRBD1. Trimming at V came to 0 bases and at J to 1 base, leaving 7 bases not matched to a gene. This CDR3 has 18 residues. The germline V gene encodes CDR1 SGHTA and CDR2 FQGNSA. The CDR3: CASSLAVTGGGRTDTQYF. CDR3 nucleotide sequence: TGTGCCAGCAGCTTAGCAGTGACAGGGGGCGGACGCACAGATACGCAGTATTTT.

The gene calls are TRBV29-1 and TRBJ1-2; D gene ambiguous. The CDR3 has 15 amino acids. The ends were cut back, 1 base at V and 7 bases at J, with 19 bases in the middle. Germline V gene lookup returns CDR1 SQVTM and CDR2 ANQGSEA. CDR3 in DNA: TGCAGCGTTGAAGGTTTCGCGGCCGAAGCTCCTGGCTACACCTTC. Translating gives CSVEGFAAEAPGYTF.

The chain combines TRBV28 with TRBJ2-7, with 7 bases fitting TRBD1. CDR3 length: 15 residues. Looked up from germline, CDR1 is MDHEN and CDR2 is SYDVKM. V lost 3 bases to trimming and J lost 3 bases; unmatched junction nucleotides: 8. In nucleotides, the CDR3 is TGTGCCAGCAGTTTTCGTTTGGACAGGAGCTACGAGCAGTACTTC. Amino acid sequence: CASSFRLDRSYEQYF.

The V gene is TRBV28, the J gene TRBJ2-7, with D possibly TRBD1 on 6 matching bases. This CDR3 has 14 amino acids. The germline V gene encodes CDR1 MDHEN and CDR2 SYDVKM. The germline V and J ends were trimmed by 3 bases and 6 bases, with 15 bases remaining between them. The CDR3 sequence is CASSFPGTTAEQYF. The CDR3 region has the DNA TGTGCCAGCAGTTTCCCCGGGACAACGGCCGAGCAGTACTTC.